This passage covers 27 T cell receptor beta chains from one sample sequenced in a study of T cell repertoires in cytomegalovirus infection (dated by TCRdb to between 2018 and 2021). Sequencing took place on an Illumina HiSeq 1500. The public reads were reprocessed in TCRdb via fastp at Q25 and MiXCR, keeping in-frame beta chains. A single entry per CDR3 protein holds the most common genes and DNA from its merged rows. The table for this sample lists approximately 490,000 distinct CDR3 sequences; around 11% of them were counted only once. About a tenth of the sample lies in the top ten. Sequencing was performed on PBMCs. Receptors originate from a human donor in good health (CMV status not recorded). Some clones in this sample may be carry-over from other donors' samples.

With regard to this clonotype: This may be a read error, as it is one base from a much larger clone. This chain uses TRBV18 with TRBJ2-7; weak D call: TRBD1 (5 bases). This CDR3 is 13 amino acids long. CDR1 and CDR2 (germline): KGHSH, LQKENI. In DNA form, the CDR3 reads TGTGTCAGCTCTACAACAGGTAACTACGAGCAGTACTTC. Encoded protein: CVSSTTGNYEQYF.

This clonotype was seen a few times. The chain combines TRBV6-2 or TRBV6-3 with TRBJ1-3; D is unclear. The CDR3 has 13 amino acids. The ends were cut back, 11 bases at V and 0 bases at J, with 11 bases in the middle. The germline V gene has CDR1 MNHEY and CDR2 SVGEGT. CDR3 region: CAGDWDSGNTIYF. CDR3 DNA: TGTGCCGGCGACTGGGACTCTGGAAACACCATATATTTT.

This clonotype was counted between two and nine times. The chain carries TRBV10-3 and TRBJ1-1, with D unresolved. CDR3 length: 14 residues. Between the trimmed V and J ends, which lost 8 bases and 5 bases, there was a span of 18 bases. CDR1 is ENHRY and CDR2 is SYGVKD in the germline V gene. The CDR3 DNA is TGTGCCATCTGCCACCCGCGAAGAAGAACTGAAGCTTTCTTT. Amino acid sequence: CAICHPRRRTEAFF.

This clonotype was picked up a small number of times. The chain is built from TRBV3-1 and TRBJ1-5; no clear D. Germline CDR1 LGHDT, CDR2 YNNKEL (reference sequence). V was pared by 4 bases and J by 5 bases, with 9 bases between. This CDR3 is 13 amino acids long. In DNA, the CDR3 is TGTGCCAGCAGCCGGATGGGTCATCAGCCCCAGCATTTT. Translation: CASSRMGHQPQHF. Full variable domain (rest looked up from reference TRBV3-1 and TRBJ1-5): DTAVSQTPKYLVTQMGNDKSIKCEQNLGHDTMYWYKQDSKKFLKIMFSYNNKELIINETVPNRFSPKSPDKAHLNLHINSLELGDSAVYFCASSRMGHQPQHFGDGTRLSIL.

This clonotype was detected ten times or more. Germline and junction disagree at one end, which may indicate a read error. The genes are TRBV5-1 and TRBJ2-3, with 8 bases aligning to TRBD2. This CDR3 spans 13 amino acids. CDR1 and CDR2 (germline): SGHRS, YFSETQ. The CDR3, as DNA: TGTGCCAGCAGCTCCGGGGGGGCGGATACGCAGTATTTT. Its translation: CASSSGGADTQYF.

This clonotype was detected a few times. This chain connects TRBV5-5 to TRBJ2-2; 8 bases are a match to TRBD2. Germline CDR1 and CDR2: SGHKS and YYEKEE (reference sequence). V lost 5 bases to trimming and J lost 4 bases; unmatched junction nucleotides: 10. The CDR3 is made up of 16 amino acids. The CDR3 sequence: CASRSGWTSRTGELFF. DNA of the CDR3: TGTGCCAGCAGATCCGGTTGGACTAGCCGCACCGGGGAGCTGTTTTTT.

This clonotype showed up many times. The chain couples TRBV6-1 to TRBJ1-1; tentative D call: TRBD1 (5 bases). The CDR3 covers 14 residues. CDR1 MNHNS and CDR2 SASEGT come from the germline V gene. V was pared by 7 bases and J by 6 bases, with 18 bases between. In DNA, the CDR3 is TGTGCCAGCACGTCGGGGGGGAACGGCCCTGAAGCTTTCTTT. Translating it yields CASTSGGNGPEAFF.

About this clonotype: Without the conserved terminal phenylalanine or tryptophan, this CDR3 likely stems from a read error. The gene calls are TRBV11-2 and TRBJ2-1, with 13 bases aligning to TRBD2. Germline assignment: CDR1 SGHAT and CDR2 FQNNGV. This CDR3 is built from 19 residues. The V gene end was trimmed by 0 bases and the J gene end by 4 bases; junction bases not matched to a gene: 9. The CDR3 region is CASSLDSRTSGRLYNEQFI. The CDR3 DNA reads TGTGCCAGCAGCTTAGATTCAAGGACTAGCGGGAGATTATACAATGAGCAGTTCATC.

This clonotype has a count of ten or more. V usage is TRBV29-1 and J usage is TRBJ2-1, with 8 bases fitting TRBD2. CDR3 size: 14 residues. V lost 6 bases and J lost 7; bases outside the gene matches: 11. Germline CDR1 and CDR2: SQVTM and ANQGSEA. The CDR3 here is CSVTRLARVNEQFF. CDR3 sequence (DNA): TGCAGCGTAACGAGACTAGCGAGAGTGAATGAGCAGTTCTTC.

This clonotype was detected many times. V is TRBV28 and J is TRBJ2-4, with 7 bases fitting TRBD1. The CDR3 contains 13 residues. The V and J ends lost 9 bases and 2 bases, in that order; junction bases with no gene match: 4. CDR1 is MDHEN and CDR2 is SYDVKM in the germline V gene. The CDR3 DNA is TGTGCCAGTGGGGACAGCCCCAAAAACATTCAGTACTTC. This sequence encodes CASGDSPKNIQYF.

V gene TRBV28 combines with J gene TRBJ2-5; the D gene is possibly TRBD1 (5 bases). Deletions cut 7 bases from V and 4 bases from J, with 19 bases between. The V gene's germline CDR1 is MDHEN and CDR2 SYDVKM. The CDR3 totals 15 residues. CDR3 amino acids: CASNPPKGFGETQYF. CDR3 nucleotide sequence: TGTGCCAGCAACCCCCCGAAGGGGTTTGGAGAGACCCAGTACTTC.

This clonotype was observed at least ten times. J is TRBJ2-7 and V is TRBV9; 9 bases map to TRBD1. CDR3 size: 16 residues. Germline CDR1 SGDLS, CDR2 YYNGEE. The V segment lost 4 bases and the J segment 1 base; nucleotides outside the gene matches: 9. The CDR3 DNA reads TGTGCCAGCAGCACCTACGGGACAGGGTATTCCTACGAGCAGTACTTC. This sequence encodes CASSTYGTGYSYEQYF.

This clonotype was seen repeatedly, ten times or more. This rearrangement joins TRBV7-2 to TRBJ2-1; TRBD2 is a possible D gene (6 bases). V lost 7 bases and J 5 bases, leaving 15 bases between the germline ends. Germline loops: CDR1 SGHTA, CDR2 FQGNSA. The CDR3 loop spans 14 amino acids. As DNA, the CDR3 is TGTGCCAGCACACCCGGGACTGTCAACAATGAGCAGTTCTTC. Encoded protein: CASTPGTVNNEQFF. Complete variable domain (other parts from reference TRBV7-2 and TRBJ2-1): GAGVSQSPSNKVTEKGKDVELRCDPISGHTALYWYRQSLGQGLEFLIYFQGNSAPDKSGLPSDRFSAERTGGSVSTLTIQRTQQEDSAVYLCASTPGTVNNEQFFGPGTRLTVL.

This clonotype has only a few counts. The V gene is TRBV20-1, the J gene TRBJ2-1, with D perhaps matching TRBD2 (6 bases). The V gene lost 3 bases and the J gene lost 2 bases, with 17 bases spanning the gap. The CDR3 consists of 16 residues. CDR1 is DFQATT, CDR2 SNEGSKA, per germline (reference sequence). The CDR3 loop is CSASPSGGMAYNEQFF. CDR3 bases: TGCAGTGCTAGTCCCTCTGGGGGGATGGCCTACAATGAGCAGTTCTTC.

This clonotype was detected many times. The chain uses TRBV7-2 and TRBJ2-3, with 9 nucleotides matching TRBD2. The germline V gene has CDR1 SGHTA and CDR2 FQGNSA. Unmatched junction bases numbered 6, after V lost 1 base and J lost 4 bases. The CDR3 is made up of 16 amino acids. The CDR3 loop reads CASSLGSRGGADTQYF. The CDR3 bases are TGTGCCAGCAGCTTAGGCAGTCGCGGGGGGGCAGATACGCAGTATTTT.

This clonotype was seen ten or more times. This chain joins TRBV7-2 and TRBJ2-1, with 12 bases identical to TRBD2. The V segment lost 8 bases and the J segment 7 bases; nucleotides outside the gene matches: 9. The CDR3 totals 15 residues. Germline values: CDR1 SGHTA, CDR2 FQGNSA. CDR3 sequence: CASLSTSGSANEQFF. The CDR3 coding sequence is TGTGCCAGCCTTTCGACTAGCGGGAGTGCTAATGAGCAGTTCTTC.

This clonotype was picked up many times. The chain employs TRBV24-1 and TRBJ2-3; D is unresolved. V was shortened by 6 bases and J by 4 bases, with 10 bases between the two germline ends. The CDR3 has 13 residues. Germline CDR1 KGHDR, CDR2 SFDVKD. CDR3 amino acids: CATSNLRSDTQYF. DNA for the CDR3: TGTGCCACCAGTAACTTGCGGTCAGATACGCAGTATTTT.

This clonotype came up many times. The CDR3 loop reads CASSARQEYEQYF. The DNA for the CDR3 is TGTGCCAGCAGTGCCCGACAGGAATACGAGCAGTACTTC. This rearrangement joins TRBV27 to TRBJ2-7, with a possible D match to TRBD1 (6 bases). The CDR3 length is 13 residues. The V gene lost 5 bases and the J gene lost 4 bases, with 12 bases spanning the gap. The germline V gene encodes CDR1 MNHEY and CDR2 SMNVEV (reference sequence).

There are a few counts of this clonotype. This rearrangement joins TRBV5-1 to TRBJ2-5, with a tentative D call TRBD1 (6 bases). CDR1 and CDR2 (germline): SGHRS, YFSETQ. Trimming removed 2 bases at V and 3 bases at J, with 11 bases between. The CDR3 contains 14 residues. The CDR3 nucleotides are TGCGCCAGCAGCTTTCACCGGACAGAAGAGACCCAGTACTTC. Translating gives CASSFHRTEETQYF.

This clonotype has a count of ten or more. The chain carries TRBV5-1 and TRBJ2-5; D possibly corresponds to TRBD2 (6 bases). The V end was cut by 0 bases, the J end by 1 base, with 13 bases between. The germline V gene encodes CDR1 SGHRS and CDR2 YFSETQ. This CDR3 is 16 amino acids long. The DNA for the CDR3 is TGCGCCAGCAGCTTGGCGGGGAGGACCCCCCAAGAGACCCAGTACTTC. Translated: CASSLAGRTPQETQYF.

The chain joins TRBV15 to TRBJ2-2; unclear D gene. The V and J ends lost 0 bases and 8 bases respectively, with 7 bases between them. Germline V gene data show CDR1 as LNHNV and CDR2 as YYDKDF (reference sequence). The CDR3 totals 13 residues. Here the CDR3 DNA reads TGTGCCACCAGCAGAGATCGATTAGGGGAGCTGTTTTTT. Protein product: CATSRDRLGELFF.

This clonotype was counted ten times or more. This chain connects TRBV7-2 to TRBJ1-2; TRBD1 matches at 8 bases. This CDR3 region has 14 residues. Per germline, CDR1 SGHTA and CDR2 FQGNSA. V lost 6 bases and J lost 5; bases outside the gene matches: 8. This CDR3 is CASSDSTGDYGYTF. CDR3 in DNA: TGTGCCAGCAGTGACTCGACAGGGGATTATGGCTACACCTTC.

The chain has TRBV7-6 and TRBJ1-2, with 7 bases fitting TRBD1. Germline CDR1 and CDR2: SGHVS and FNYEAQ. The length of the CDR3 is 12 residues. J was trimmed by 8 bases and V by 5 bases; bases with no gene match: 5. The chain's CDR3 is CASSPEGAGYTF. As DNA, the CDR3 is TGTGCCAGCAGCCCTGAGGGGGCAGGCTACACCTTC.

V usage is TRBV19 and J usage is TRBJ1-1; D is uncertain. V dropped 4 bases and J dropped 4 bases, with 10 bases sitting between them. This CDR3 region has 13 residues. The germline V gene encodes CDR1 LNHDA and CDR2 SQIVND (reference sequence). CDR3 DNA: TGTGCCAGTAGTAGCCAAAGAGGCACTGAAGCTTTCTTT. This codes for CASSSQRGTEAFF.

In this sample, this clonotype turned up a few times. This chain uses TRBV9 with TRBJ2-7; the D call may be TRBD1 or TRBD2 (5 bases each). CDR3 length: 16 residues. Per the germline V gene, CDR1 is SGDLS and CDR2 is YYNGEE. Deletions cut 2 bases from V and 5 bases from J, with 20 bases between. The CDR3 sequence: CASSVRPRQGANEQYF. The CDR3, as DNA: TGTGCCAGCAGCGTTAGACCCAGGCAGGGAGCAAACGAGCAGTACTTC.

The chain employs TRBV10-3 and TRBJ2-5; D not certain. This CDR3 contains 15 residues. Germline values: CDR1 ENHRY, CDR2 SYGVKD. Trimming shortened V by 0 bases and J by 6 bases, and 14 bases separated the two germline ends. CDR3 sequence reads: CAISESPQTTKTQYF. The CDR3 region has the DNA TGTGCCATCAGTGAGTCGCCTCAGACCACGAAGACCCAGTACTTC.

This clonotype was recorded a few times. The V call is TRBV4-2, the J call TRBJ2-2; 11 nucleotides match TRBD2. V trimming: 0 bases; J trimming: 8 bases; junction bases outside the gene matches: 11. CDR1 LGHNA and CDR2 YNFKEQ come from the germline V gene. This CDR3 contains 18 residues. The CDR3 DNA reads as TGTGCCAGCAGCCAAGATGAACTAGCGGGAGCCTTAGGGGGGGAGCTGTTTTTT. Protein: CASSQDELAGALGGELFF.